A single T cell receptor (beta chain) is shown here with its context. Trimming removed 4 bases at V and 0 bases at J, with 7 bases between. The CDR3 consists of 13 residues. CDR1 is SGHRS and CDR2 is YFSETQ in the germline V gene. The protocol was immunoSEQ multiplex PCR, while the TCRdb copy is restricted to in-frame clones and leaves out a portion. This sample yields over 150,000 clones, of which 76% are seen a single time; less than 4.5% belongs to the top ten. The source of the sample is a study of blood T cell repertoires in COVID-19. The receptor was isolated from a woman of 80 years or more with acute or convalescent COVID-19. Sequencing was done on a sample of peripheral blood. This rearrangement joins TRBV5-1 to TRBJ1-2, with D unresolved. CDR3 sequence (DNA): TGCGCCAGCAGCCCGGGATCTAACTATGGCTACACCTTC. Its translation is CASSPGSNYGYTF.